The clone carrying this T cell receptor (beta chain) was seen many times. CDR1 and CDR2 from the germline V gene are SGHAT and FQNNGV. The CDR3 runs 15 residues. V gave up 1 base and J gave up 1 base, with 8 bases separating them. These data originate in a study of T-cell reconstitution after alpha-beta-depleted transplantation in children. Preparation of the TCRbeta library used unique molecular identifiers. From the PCR reads, TCRdb called clonotypes with MiXCR, one entry per CDR3 protein. In the table there are hundreds of thousands of distinct CDR3 sequences, 6.5% to 9% of which are singletons. The source of this sequence is a male patient under 18 who had a stem cell transplant for acute lymphoblastic leukemia, so the T cells may come from the graft donor. The sample here was PBMCs, mostly from graft donor cells, taken 180 days after TCRalphabeta/CD19-depleted stem cell transplant. The chain carries TRBV11-2 and TRBJ1-5; D is unresolved. CDR3 bases: TGTGCCAGCAGCTTAGCGGCAGGAAGCAATCAGCCCCAGCATTTT. Encoded protein: CASSLAAGSNQPQHF. The variable domain in full, with the rest retrieved from reference TRBV11-2 and TRBJ1-5, is EAGVAQSPRYKIIEKRQSVAFWCNPISGHATLYWYQQILGQGPKLLIQFQNNGVVDDSQLPKDRFSAERLKGVDSTLKIQPAKLEDSAVYLCASSLAAGSNQPQHFGDGTRLSIL.